A selection of T cell receptor beta chains follows, all from one sample in a study of CD8+CD57+ T cells in acquired aplastic anemia. From the reads, TCRdb called clonotypes with MiXCR, one entry per CDR3 protein. The sample includes some 47,000 distinct CDR3 sequences, about three quarters of them seen just once. The sequencing input was sorted CD4+, CD8+, or CD8+CD57+ T cells (not recorded which) from PBMCs. The receptors were sampled from a human donor in good health, serving as a control. Each CDR3 is given with its conserved first and last residue. Each record gives: CDR3 DNA, CDR3 protein, J gene, D gene, clone size, V gene. A D gene is named only where the DNA matches it firmly. For some rows the clone size is stated as once, few or many, or as a class when expanded; others skip it.

TGTGCCAGTCACAAAGAAGTTTATGGCTACACCTTC CASHKEVYGYTF TRBJ1-2 NA NA TRBV19
TGTGCCAGCAGCGAGCGGGGCTCCTACAATGAGCAGTTCTTC CASSERGSYNEQFF TRBJ2-1 TRBD2 NA TRBV7-3
TGCGCCAGCAGCTCCAATAGCTTCAGGGGCGTTGGAGAAGCTTTCTTT CASSSNSFRGVGEAFF TRBJ1-1 NA once TRBV5-1
TGTGCCAGTAGTCTCAACTCTGGAAACACCATATATTTT CASSLNSGNTIYF TRBJ1-3 NA once TRBV19
TGTGCCATCAAAGGGCAGGGGGCACTGAACACCGGGGAGCTGTTTTTT CAIKGQGALNTGELFF TRBJ2-2 TRBD1 few TRBV10-3
TGTGCCAGCAGTTTCATCCCTCGGAATTCACCCCTCCACTTT CASSFIPRNSPLHF TRBJ1-6 NA once TRBV6-2/TRBV6-3
TGTGCCAGCAGCCCGACAGGGCCGGGTGACGAGCAGTACTTC CASSPTGPGDEQYF TRBJ2-7 TRBD1 few TRBV7-6
TGTGCCAGCAGCCGGACGATACAGGGGGGGGATACGCAGTATTTT CASSRTIQGGDTQYF TRBJ2-3 NA NA TRBV11-2
TGTGCCAGCAGCTTAGGCCGGTATGGCTACACCTTC CASSLGRYGYTF TRBJ1-2 NA few TRBV7-9
TGTGCCAGCAGGCAAAGCGGGACAGGGGGCTACGAGCAGTACTTC CASRQSGTGGYEQYF TRBJ2-7 TRBD1 NA TRBV9
TGTGCCAGCAGCTTAGGACCAGACAATGAGCAGTTCTTC CASSLGPDNEQFF TRBJ2-1 NA NA TRBV19
TGTGCCAGCAGCCGGACAGGGCAAGCCTACGAGCAGTACTTC CASSRTGQAYEQYF TRBJ2-7 TRBD1 NA TRBV5-4
TGTGCCAGCAGCCCCGTGGACAGGGCAGGGTACGAGCAGTACTTC CASSPVDRAGYEQYF TRBJ2-7 TRBD1 few TRBV7-9
TGTGCCAGCAGTTCGCAGGACATTCCTGAAGCTTTCTTT CASSSQDIPEAFF TRBJ1-1 NA NA TRBV25-1
TGTGCCAGCAGCACGACAGGGGTCGACACTGAAGCTTTCTTT CASSTTGVDTEAFF TRBJ1-1 TRBD1 NA TRBV7-9
TGTGCCACCAGTGGCGGGGGCGCCTACGAGCAGTACTTC CATSGGGAYEQYF TRBJ2-7 NA NA TRBV24-1
TGCAGCGTTTCAGGGGGTCGCTCTTACGAGCAGTACTTC CSVSGGRSYEQYF TRBJ2-7 TRBD1 NA TRBV29-1
TGTGCCAGCAGGAGGACAGGGGGCAACTACGAGCAGTACTTC CASRRTGGNYEQYF TRBJ2-7 TRBD1 NA TRBV2
TGTGCCAGCAGCTCGGACAGGGGAGATACGCAGTATTTT CASSSDRGDTQYF TRBJ2-3 TRBD1 NA TRBV7-3
TGTGCCAGCCCGTTGTCAGGGGCTAGCACAGATACGCAGTATTTT CASPLSGASTDTQYF TRBJ2-3 NA few TRBV2
TGTGCCAGCAGCTTAAACCTGATGGGCTCCTACGAGCAGTACTTC CASSLNLMGSYEQYF TRBJ2-7 NA NA TRBV7-2
TGTGCCAGCAGTGTGGGGTCGGCACCCCTCCACTTT CASSVGSAPLHF TRBJ1-6 NA NA TRBV7-9
TGCAGCGTTCTCCCGGGACAAGAGACCCAGTACTTC CSVLPGQETQYF TRBJ2-5 NA NA TRBV29-1
TGTGCCACCAGTGAAGCAGGGTGGGGGAATGAGCAGTTCTTC CATSEAGWGNEQFF TRBJ2-1 NA NA TRBV24-1
TGCAGCGTTGAAGGACCGGGACAGGGGGAATATGGCTACACCTTC CSVEGPGQGEYGYTF TRBJ1-2 TRBD1 many TRBV29-1
TGCAGCGCCCAGGGTCAGACTGAAAAACTGTTTTTT CSAQGQTEKLFF TRBJ1-4 NA NA TRBV29-1
TGTGCCATCAGTGACTTAGGGGAGCAGTACTTC CAISDLGEQYF TRBJ2-7 NA once TRBV10-3
TGTGCCAGCAGCTTAGGAGGGTCCAAGGAGACCCAGTACTTC CASSLGGSKETQYF TRBJ2-5 NA NA TRBV7-8
TGCGCCAGCAGTGAGAATCCGGGACTTGACACCGGGGAGCTGTTTTTT CASSENPGLDTGELFF TRBJ2-2 NA NA TRBV10-1
TGTGCCAGCAGCGTAGATACAGGCACAGATACGCAGTATTTT CASSVDTGTDTQYF TRBJ2-3 NA NA TRBV7-6
TGTGCCAGCAGCTTACCCACGGCGGGAGGGCCACCCGAGCAGTACTTC CASSLPTAGGPPEQYF TRBJ2-7 TRBD2 few TRBV11-1
TGTGCCAGTAGTATCACGGTACGGCTGGATGGCTACACCTTC CASSITVRLDGYTF TRBJ1-2 NA NA TRBV19
TGTGCCAGCAGCTTATCTGGACAGACCCTAGGGGAGACCCAGTACTTC CASSLSGQTLGETQYF TRBJ2-5 NA few TRBV7-6
TGTGCCAGCACCGAATGGGCAGGGGTAGATGGCTACACCTTC CASTEWAGVDGYTF TRBJ1-2 NA NA TRBV2
TGTGCCAGCAGCACAGGAGGGACGCGGTATGGCTACACCTTC CASSTGGTRYGYTF TRBJ1-2 NA NA TRBV6-1
TGTGCCACCAGCAGAGATAGGGATCAGCCCCAGCATTTT CATSRDRDQPQHF TRBJ1-5 NA NA TRBV15
TGTGCCATGGCTGCAGCTAGCAATCAGCCCCAGCATTTT CAMAAASNQPQHF TRBJ1-5 NA NA TRBV10-3
TGTGCCACCAGCAGAGATTGGTCTGGGGCCAACGTCCTGACTTTC CATSRDWSGANVLTF TRBJ2-6 NA NA TRBV15
TGTGCCAGCAGCTCACAGGTGCGGACTGAAGCTTTCTTT CASSSQVRTEAFF TRBJ1-1 NA NA TRBV7-2
TGTGCCAGTCAAACTGAAGGCTACACCTTC CASQTEGYTF TRBJ1-2 NA NA TRBV7-8
TGTGCCAGCAGCTTAGCACTCACTAGCGGTAGCTCCTACGAGCAGTACTTC CASSLALTSGSSYEQYF TRBJ2-7 TRBD2 few TRBV7-2
TGTGCCAGCAGCTCCACACCCTTACTAGCGGGGGGCCGCATCTACCAAGAGACCCAGTACTTC CASSSTPLLAGGRIYQETQYF TRBJ2-5 TRBD2 NA TRBV7-1
TGTGCCAACAGTTACTCGACAGGGGGCCGGTACGAGCAGTACTTC CANSYSTGGRYEQYF TRBJ2-7 TRBD1 many TRBV6-5
TGTGCCAGCAGCCAACAGGGTGAGGGCGGCTACACCTTC CASSQQGEGGYTF TRBJ1-2 NA NA TRBV2
TGTGCCAGCAGCTTAGAGGCAGGACGGACTGAAGCTTTCTTT CASSLEAGRTEAFF TRBJ1-1 NA NA TRBV7-6
TGCAGTGCTAGGGGTGGACAGACCTCCTACGAGCAGTACTTC CSARGGQTSYEQYF TRBJ2-7 NA NA TRBV20-1
TGTGCCAGCAGCTACGGGACTAGCGGCACAGAGACCCAGTACTTC CASSYGTSGTETQYF TRBJ2-5 TRBD2 NA TRBV7-9
TGTGCCATCAGTGAAGGAAAGGGACAGAATTCACCCCTCCACTTT CAISEGKGQNSPLHF TRBJ1-6 TRBD1 NA TRBV10-3
TGTGCCACCGAAGTATACAATGAGCAGTTCTTC CATEVYNEQFF TRBJ2-1 NA few TRBV25-1
TGCAGTGCTAGAGATGAAGGGGGCAATTCACCCCTCCACTTT CSARDEGGNSPLHF TRBJ1-6 TRBD1 NA TRBV20-1
TGTGCCAACGGACAGTTGAGGGGCTACACCTTC CANGQLRGYTF TRBJ1-2 NA NA TRBV7-3
TGTGCCAGCAGGCCAGACAGGGTGGTGGGCGAGACCCAGTACTTC CASRPDRVVGETQYF TRBJ2-5 TRBD1 few TRBV2
TGTGCCCTCTCGGACAGGGGTTTAACCTACGAGCAGTACTTC CALSDRGLTYEQYF TRBJ2-7 TRBD1 NA TRBV10-3
TGTGCCAGCAGTCACAGGGGGCGCGGCTATGGCTACACCTTC CASSHRGRGYGYTF TRBJ1-2 TRBD1 NA TRBV6-5
TGCAGCGTTGGGGACCTCGATCAGCCCCAGCATTTT CSVGDLDQPQHF TRBJ1-5 NA NA TRBV29-1
TGTGCCAGCAGGCCCCCCGACCGGGACAGGGATGGCTACACCTTC CASRPPDRDRDGYTF TRBJ1-2 TRBD1 NA TRBV25-1
TGTGCCAGCAGCTTATCGTCCGGTAGGACTCAAACCTACGAGCAGTACTTC CASSLSSGRTQTYEQYF TRBJ2-7 NA NA TRBV11-1
TGTGCCAGCAGCCCGTACACGTTCCAAGAGACCCAGTACTTC CASSPYTFQETQYF TRBJ2-5 NA many TRBV11-3
TGTGTCAGCAGCCGGGGACAGGAAGACTATGGCTACACCTTC CVSSRGQEDYGYTF TRBJ1-2 TRBD1 NA TRBV5-5
TGTGCCAGCAGTTCCTCTCTCTTTGATACGCAGTATTTT CASSSSLFDTQYF TRBJ2-3 NA NA TRBV2